The 9 T cell receptor beta chains presented below share a single source sample, sequenced in a study of blood T cell repertoires in COVID-19. Using immunoSEQ multiplex PCR, the repertoire was profiled, and TCRdb retains in-frame clones only, with some absent. Among 300,000 to 500,000 clones, around nine tenths were seen once, and the ten largest hold 0.97%. The sequencing sample was made of PBMCs or T cells enriched from blood (not recorded which). These receptors came from a woman under 40 with acute COVID-19.

The rearrangement links TRBV4-2 to TRBJ1-2; 8 bases are a match to TRBD1. Germline CDR1 and CDR2: LGHNA and YNFKEQ. J gave up 1 base and V 1 base, and 2 bases lay outside the gene matches. This CDR3 contains 15 residues. CDR3 sequence reads: CASSQAGQGNYGYTF. For the CDR3, the DNA is TGTGCCAGCAGCCAAGCAGGACAGGGTAACTATGGCTACACCTTC.

The chain combines TRBV5-1 with TRBJ1-4; D uncertain. V shed 4 bases and J shed 7 bases, with 5 bases lying between them. The germline V gene has CDR1 SGHRS and CDR2 YFSETQ. This CDR3 is built from 11 residues. The CDR3 loop reads CASSPGEKLFF. The DNA of the CDR3 is TGCGCCAGCAGCCCAGGTGAAAAACTGTTTTTT.

Only one count was recorded for this clone. The chain couples TRBV2 to TRBJ1-2; 9 bases line up with TRBD1. The CDR3 spans 14 residues. CDR1 SNHLY and CDR2 FYNNEI come from the germline V gene. The V segment lost 1 base and the J segment 8 bases; nucleotides outside the gene matches: 5. In DNA, the CDR3 is TGTGCCAGCAGTGAAGATGGGACAGGGACCGGCTACACCTTC. Translating it yields CASSEDGTGTGYTF.

The rearrangement uses TRBV7-8 and TRBJ1-3; D is unclear. Between the trimmed V and J ends, which lost 2 bases and 0 bases, there was a span of 8 bases. Germline lookup yields CDR1 SGHVS and CDR2 FQNEAQ. This CDR3 has 15 amino acids. CDR3 DNA sequence: TGTGCCAGCAGCTTATACATCACCTCTGGAAACACCATATATTTT. This sequence encodes CASSLYITSGNTIYF.

The CDR3 DNA reads TGTGCCAGCAGCACTGGGGGGGTTAATGAAAAACTGTTTTTT. It codes for CASSTGGVNEKLFF. V usage is TRBV9 and J usage is TRBJ1-4; D is perhaps TRBD1 (5 bases). Per germline, CDR1 SGDLS and CDR2 YYNGEE. CDR3 size: 14 residues. The ends were cut back, 4 bases at V and 4 bases at J, with 11 bases in the middle.

This chain joins TRBV6-5 and TRBJ1-1; no firm D call. V gave up 5 bases and J gave up 10 bases, with 14 bases separating them. From germline, CDR1 is MNHEY and CDR2 SVGAGI. CDR3 length: 12 residues. This chain's CDR3 is CASSNPLGRAFF. DNA for the CDR3: TGTGCCAGCAGTAACCCCCTGGGGAGAGCTTTCTTT.

V gene TRBV5-1 combines with J gene TRBJ1-6; 8 bases map to TRBD1. Germline CDR1 and CDR2: SGHRS and YFSETQ. CDR3 length: 15 amino acids. The V and J ends lost 3 bases and 10 bases, in that order; junction bases with no gene match: 9. The CDR3 coding sequence is TGCGCCAGCAGCTGGGCGGGACAGGCTGGATCACCCCTCCACTTT. It codes for CASSWAGQAGSPLHF.

This sequence joins TRBV4-1 and TRBJ1-2; 9 nucleotides align to TRBD1. The CDR3 loop spans 14 amino acids. V lost 1 base and J lost 7; bases outside the gene matches: 4. Germline V gene lookup returns CDR1 MGHRA and CDR2 YSYEKL. The CDR3, as DNA: TGCGCCAGCAGCCAAGCCGGACAGGGGACTGGCTACACCTTC. It codes for CASSQAGQGTGYTF.

The chain employs TRBV9 and TRBJ2-2; D is possibly TRBD1 (6 bases). There are 16 residues in the CDR3. Germline V gene lookup returns CDR1 SGDLS and CDR2 YYNGEE. The V gene lost 3 bases and the J gene lost 4 bases, with 16 bases spanning the gap. The CDR3 loop reads CASSDTGSPRTGELFF. The CDR3 nucleotides read TGTGCCAGCAGCGACACAGGGAGTCCGCGCACCGGGGAGCTGTTTTTT.